The 20 T cell receptor beta chains presented below share a single source sample, sequenced in a study of blood T cell repertoires in COVID-19. Sequencing used immunoSEQ multiplex PCR; TCRdb keeps in-frame clones, though not all of them. In the table there are tens of thousands of clones, around 85% of which are singletons. Sequences were obtained from peripheral blood. Receptors originate from a man in his 70s with acute or convalescent COVID-19.

The chain is built from TRBV6-4 and TRBJ2-7; possibly TRBD2 for D (6 bases). The CDR3 spans 18 residues. The V gene's germline CDR1 is MRHNA and CDR2 SNTAGT. The V end was cut by 8 bases, the J end by 2 bases, with 28 bases between. For the CDR3, the DNA is TGTGCCAGCGGGGCTACGGGCAGCCGGGTCGCGGGACCCTACGAGCAGTACTTC. Translated, it gives CASGATGSRVAGPYEQYF.

Only one count was recorded for this clone. This chain uses TRBV29-1 with TRBJ1-2; 8 positions agree with TRBD1. CDR1 is SQVTM and CDR2 is ANQGSEA in the germline V gene. The CDR3 is 13 residues long. Trimming cost V 3 bases and J 7 bases; bases outside gene matches: 7. The CDR3 coding sequence is TGCAGCGTTGACTTCCAGGGGGCAAGTGGCTACACCTTC. It codes for CSVDFQGASGYTF.

This clone is judged medium-sized (0.01 to 0.1%). V is TRBV27 and J is TRBJ2-1, with a tentative D call TRBD2 (5 bases). With 4 bases removed from V and 2 bases from J, the gap between germline ends came to 15 bases. This CDR3 has 16 amino acids. The germline gives CDR1 MNHEY, CDR2 SMNVEV (reference sequence). The CDR3: CASSSEDAEPYNEQFF. CDR3 coding DNA: TGTGCCAGCAGTTCGGAGGACGCCGAGCCCTACAATGAGCAGTTCTTC.

V is TRBV20-1 and J is TRBJ2-7; D is ambiguous. This CDR3 has 11 residues. Germline CDR1 reads DFQATT; CDR2 reads SNEGSKA (reference sequence). Trimming pared 2 bases from V and 3 bases from J, leaving 5 bases between. For the CDR3, the DNA is TGCAGTGCTAGATTTCACTACGAGCAGTACTTC. Translated, it gives CSARFHYEQYF.

The chain employs TRBV6-5 and TRBJ1-2; 7 bases are shared with TRBD1. Germline V lookup: CDR1 MNHEY, CDR2 SVGAGI. V lost 6 bases to trimming and J lost 1 base; unmatched junction nucleotides: 5. CDR3 length: 14 amino acids. CDR3 coding DNA: TGTGCCAGCAGCTTGACAGGGATTAACTATGGCTACACCTTC. Its translation: CASSLTGINYGYTF.

The chain uses TRBV6-5 and TRBJ1-5, with D possibly being TRBD1 (5 bases). The V and J ends lost 1 base and 4 bases respectively, with 11 bases between them. This CDR3 contains 15 residues. Looked up from germline, CDR1 is MNHEY and CDR2 is SVGAGI. Here the CDR3 DNA reads TGTGCCAGCAGTTACTACCGGGCAGGGAATCAGCCCCAGCATTTT. Translated: CASSYYRAGNQPQHF.

This sequence joins TRBV28 and TRBJ2-1, with 8 bases matching TRBD1. CDR1 and CDR2 (germline): MDHEN, SYDVKM. Losses at the gene ends were 7 bases for V and 4 bases for J; bases not matched to a gene: 6. The CDR3 spans 14 residues. CDR3 sequence reads: CASKGQAFYNEQFF. The CDR3, as DNA: TGTGCCAGCAAGGGACAGGCCTTTTACAATGAGCAGTTCTTC.

This clone was seen once. This chain joins TRBV11-2 and TRBJ2-1, with a weak D call TRBD2 (6 bases). The germline V gene encodes CDR1 SGHAT and CDR2 FQNNGV. This CDR3 spans 16 amino acids. Trimming stripped 5 bases from V and 10 bases from J, with 24 bases between. CDR3 residues: CASSRRERVWSTEQFF. In DNA, the CDR3 is TGTGCCAGCAGCCGCCGGGAGCGGGTGTGGAGTACGGAGCAGTTCTTC.

V is TRBV3-1 (or the pseudogene TRBV3-2) and J is TRBJ2-2; 14 bases fit TRBD2. V lost 3 bases to trimming and J lost 6 bases; unmatched junction nucleotides: 12. CDR3 size: 19 residues. Looked up from germline, CDR1 is LGHDT and CDR2 is YNNKEL (reference sequence). CDR3 bases: TGTGCCAGCAGCCATTCCGGGACTAGCGGGAGAAGGTTCGCCGGGGAGCTGTTTTTT. Encoded protein: CASSHSGTSGRRFAGELFF.

The chain is built from TRBV28 and TRBJ2-3; TRBD1 is a possible D gene (5 bases). Germline V gives CDR1 MDHEN, CDR2 SYDVKM. The CDR3 consists of 14 residues. Deletions cut 5 bases from V and 2 bases from J, with 11 bases between. CDR3 sequence (DNA): TGTGCCAGCAGTCCCCAAGGGGTCACAGATACGCAGTATTTT. Encoded protein: CASSPQGVTDTQYF.

V usage is TRBV4-2 and J usage is TRBJ2-3; TRBD2 matches 9 bases. The germline V gene has CDR1 LGHNA and CDR2 YNFKEQ. Trimming took 0 bases from V and 6 from J; bases not matched to a gene: 16. The CDR3 spans 19 residues. CDR3 protein: CASSQDGSTSGLGEDTQYF. The CDR3 DNA reads TGTGCCAGCAGCCAAGATGGGAGTACTAGCGGGTTGGGGGAGGATACGCAGTATTTT.

V and J are TRBV7-7 and TRBJ2-5; 9 nucleotides agree with TRBD2. V lost 1 base, J lost 4 bases, and 13 bases stayed unmatched. The CDR3 spans 18 residues. The germline V gene has CDR1 SSHAT and CDR2 FNYEAQ (reference sequence). The DNA of the CDR3 is TGTGCCAGCAGCTTAGGACTCGAGGCGGGAGGGCCGGGAGAGACCCAGTACTTC. As protein: CASSLGLEAGGPGETQYF.

This chain connects TRBV2 to TRBJ2-3; D is undetermined. Germline values: CDR1 SNHLY, CDR2 FYNNEI. This CDR3 is 13 amino acids long. With 3 bases removed from V and 2 bases from J, the gap between germline ends came to 6 bases. The CDR3 protein is CASSERPTDTQYF. As DNA, the CDR3 is TGTGCCAGCAGTGAGAGGCCCACAGATACGCAGTATTTT.

Only a few counts were recorded for this clone. V usage is TRBV5-4 and J usage is TRBJ2-3; 7 positions agree with TRBD1. Germline V gene sequence: CDR1 SGHNT, CDR2 YYREEE (reference sequence). There are 16 residues in the CDR3. After removal of 4 bases from V and 0 bases from J, the junction contained 8 bases not matched to a gene. CDR3 residues: CASSRKQTGSTDTQYF. CDR3 DNA sequence: TGTGCCAGCAGCCGGAAACAGACAGGGAGCACAGATACGCAGTATTTT.

This chain connects TRBV29-1 to TRBJ2-6; 7 positions agree with TRBD1. J was trimmed by 4 bases and V by 6 bases; bases with no gene match: 6. Germline CDR1 and CDR2: SQVTM and ANQGSEA. The CDR3 length is 14 residues. CDR3 nucleotide sequence: TGCAGCGTCCATACAGGGGCCGGGGCCAACGTCCTGACTTTC. Translated, it gives CSVHTGAGANVLTF.

This chain connects TRBV7-2 to TRBJ1-1; D perhaps matches TRBD1 (6 bases). The V gene lost 3 bases and the J gene lost 0 bases, with 14 bases spanning the gap. Germline CDR1 reads SGHTA; CDR2 reads FQGNSA. CDR3 length equals 16 residues. The CDR3 reads CASSFLGGKMNTEAFF. CDR3 bases: TGTGCCAGCAGCTTCCTAGGGGGAAAAATGAACACTGAAGCTTTCTTT.

The chain employs TRBV7-2 and TRBJ1-5; TRBD1 might be the D (5 bases). Germline V gives CDR1 SGHTA, CDR2 FQGNSA. Trimming stripped 2 bases from V and 5 bases from J, with 7 bases between. The CDR3 length is 13 residues. The CDR3 region is CASSLTGDQPQHF. CDR3 coding DNA: TGTGCCAGCAGCTTAACAGGTGATCAGCCCCAGCATTTT.

The chain combines TRBV27 with TRBJ2-7; 9 bases map to TRBD2. This CDR3 spans 16 amino acids. Germline CDR1 MNHEY, CDR2 SMNVEV (reference sequence). The V and J ends lost 6 bases and 0 bases, in that order; junction bases with no gene match: 9. The CDR3 is CASRPLGSGSSYEQYF. CDR3 bases: TGTGCCAGCAGACCCCTTGGTAGCGGGAGCTCCTACGAGCAGTACTTC.

The chain is built from TRBV7-2 and TRBJ2-3; TRBD2 aligns across 7 bases. Germline values: CDR1 SGHTA, CDR2 FQGNSA. Losses at the gene ends were 0 bases for V and 3 bases for J; bases not matched to a gene: 6. CDR3 length: 16 residues. CDR3 nucleotides: TGTGCCAGCAGCTTAGCTTATGGGGGGGGGACAGATACGCAGTATTTT. Its translation: CASSLAYGGGTDTQYF.

This chain connects TRBV25-1 to TRBJ2-5, with TRBD1 as a possible D gene (8 bases). V gave up 3 bases and J gave up 4 bases, with 12 bases separating them. The CDR3 totals 14 residues. Germline CDR1 and CDR2: MGHDK and SYGVNS. The CDR3 sequence is CASSETGEGETQYF. CDR3 coding DNA: TGTGCCAGCAGTGAGACAGGGGAGGGAGAGACCCAGTACTTC. The entire variable domain, with the rest obtained from reference TRBV25-1 and TRBJ2-5, is as follows: EADIYQTPRYLVIGTGKKITLECSQTMGHDKMYWYQQDPGMELHLIHYSYGVNSTEKGDLSSESTVSRIRTEHFPLTLESARPSHTSQYLCASSETGEGETQYFGPGTRLLVL.